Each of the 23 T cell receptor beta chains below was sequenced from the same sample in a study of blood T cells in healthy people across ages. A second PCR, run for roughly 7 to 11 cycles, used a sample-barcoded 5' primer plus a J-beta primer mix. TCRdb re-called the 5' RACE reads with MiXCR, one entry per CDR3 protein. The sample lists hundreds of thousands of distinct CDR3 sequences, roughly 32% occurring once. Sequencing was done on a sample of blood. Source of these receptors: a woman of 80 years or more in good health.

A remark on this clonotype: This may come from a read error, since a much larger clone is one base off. CDR3: CATSRGLSRGSQETQYF. In DNA, the CDR3 is TGTGCCACCAGCAGAGGTCTGTCCCGGGGCTCCCAAGAGACCCAGTACTTC. The chain carries TRBV15 and TRBJ2-5, with D possibly called TRBD1 or TRBD2 (5 bases each). Trimming removed 1 base from V and 1 base from J, with 16 bases in between. Germline-derived CDR1 and CDR2 are LNHNV and YYDKDF (reference sequence). This CDR3 comprises 17 residues.

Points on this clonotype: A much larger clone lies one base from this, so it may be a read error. The CDR3 nucleotides are TGTGCCAGCAGTAAACAGGGTAACAATGAGCAGTACTTC. Protein sequence: CASSKQGNNEQYF. This chain links TRBV6-1 with TRBJ2-7; D is perhaps TRBD1 (6 bases). The germline V gene encodes CDR1 MNHNS and CDR2 SASEGT. This CDR3 has 13 amino acids. The V end was cut by 5 bases, the J end by 7 bases, with 15 bases between.

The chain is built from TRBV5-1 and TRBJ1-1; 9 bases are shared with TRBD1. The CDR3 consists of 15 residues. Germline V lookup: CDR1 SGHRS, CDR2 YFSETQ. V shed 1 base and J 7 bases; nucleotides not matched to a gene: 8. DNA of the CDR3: TGCGCCAGCAGCTTGAATGTGGGACAGGGCTTTGAAGCTTTCTTT. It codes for CASSLNVGQGFEAFF.

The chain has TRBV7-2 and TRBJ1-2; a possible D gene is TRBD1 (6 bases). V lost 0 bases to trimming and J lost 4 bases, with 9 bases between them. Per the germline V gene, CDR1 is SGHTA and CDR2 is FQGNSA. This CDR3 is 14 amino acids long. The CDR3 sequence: CASSLAQGSYGYTF. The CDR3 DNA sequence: TGTGCCAGCAGCTTAGCCCAGGGGTCCTATGGCTACACCTTC.

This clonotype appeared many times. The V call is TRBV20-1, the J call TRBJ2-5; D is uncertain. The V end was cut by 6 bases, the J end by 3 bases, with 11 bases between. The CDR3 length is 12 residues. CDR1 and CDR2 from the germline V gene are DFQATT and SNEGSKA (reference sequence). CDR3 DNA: TGCAGTGCCGTACGGAGAAAAGAGACCCAGTACTTC. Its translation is CSAVRRKETQYF.

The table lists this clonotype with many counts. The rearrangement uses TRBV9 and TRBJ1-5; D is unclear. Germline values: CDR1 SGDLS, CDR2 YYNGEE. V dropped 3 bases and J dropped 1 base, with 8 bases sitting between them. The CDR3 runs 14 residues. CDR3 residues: CASSATGSNQPQHF. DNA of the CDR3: TGTGCCAGCAGCGCCACCGGGAGCAATCAGCCCCAGCATTTT.

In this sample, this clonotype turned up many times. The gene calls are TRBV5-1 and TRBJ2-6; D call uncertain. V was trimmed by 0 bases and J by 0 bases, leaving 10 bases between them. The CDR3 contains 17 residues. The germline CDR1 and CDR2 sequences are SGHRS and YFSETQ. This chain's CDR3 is CASSLDGQSSGANVLTF. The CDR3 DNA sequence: TGCGCCAGCAGCTTGGACGGTCAGAGCTCTGGGGCCAACGTCCTGACTTTC.

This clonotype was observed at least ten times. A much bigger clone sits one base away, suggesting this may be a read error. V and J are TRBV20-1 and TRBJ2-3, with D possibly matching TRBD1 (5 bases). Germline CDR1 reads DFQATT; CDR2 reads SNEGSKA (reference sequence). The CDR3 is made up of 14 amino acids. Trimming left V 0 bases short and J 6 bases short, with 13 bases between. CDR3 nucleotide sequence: TGCAGTGCTAGAGACAGTCCAGGGCGGGATACGCAGTATTTT. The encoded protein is CSARDSPGRDTQYF.

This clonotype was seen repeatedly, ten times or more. The CDR3 here is CASSVGAGAGNEQFF. The CDR3 DNA is TGTGCCAGCAGCGTAGGGGCGGGGGCGGGCAATGAGCAGTTCTTC. The chain uses TRBV9 and TRBJ2-1, with D perhaps matching TRBD2 (7 bases). Germline V gene lookup returns CDR1 SGDLS and CDR2 YYNGEE. CDR3 size: 15 residues. Trimming cost V 0 bases and J 6 bases, with 13 bases left between them.

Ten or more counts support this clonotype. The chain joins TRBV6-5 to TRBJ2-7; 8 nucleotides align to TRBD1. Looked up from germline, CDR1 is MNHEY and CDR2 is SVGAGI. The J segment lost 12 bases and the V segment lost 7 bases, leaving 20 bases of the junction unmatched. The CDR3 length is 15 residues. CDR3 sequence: CASTRGARGPPGRYF. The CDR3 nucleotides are TGTGCCAGCACTAGGGGGGCCAGGGGGCCACCAGGCCGGTACTTC.

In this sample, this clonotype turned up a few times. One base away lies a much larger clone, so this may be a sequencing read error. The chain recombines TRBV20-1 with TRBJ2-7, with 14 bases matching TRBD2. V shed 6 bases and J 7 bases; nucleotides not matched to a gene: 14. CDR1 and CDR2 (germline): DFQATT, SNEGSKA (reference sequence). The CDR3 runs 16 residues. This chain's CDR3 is CSALSGLAGGEGEQYF. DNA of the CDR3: TGCAGTGCCCTCTCCGGACTAGCGGGGGGTGAGGGTGAGCAGTACTTC.

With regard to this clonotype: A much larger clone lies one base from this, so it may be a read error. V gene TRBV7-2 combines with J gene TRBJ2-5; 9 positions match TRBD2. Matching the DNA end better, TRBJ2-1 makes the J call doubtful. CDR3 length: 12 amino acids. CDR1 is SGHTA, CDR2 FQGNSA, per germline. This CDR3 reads CASRGLAVEQFF. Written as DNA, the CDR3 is TGTGCCAGCAGGGGACTAGCTGTCGAGCAGTTCTTC.

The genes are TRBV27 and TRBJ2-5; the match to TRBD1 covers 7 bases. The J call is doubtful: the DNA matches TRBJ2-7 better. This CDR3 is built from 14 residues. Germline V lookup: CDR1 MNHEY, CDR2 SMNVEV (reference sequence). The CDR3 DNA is TGTGCCAGCAGCCCGGGACAGCGCACCGACGAGCAGTACTTC. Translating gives CASSPGQRTDEQYF.

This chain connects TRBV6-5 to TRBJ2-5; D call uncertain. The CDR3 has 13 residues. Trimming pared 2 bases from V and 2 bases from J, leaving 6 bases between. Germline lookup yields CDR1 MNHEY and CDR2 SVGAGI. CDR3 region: CASSYLKQETQYF. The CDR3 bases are TGTGCCAGCAGTTACCTGAAACAAGAGACCCAGTACTTC.

The CDR3 here is CSVRTGDNQPQHF. Here the CDR3 DNA reads TGCAGCGTGAGGACAGGAGACAATCAGCCCCAGCATTTT. V usage is TRBV29-1 and J usage is TRBJ1-5; 7 bases fit TRBD1. The length of the CDR3 is 13 residues. CDR1 is SQVTM, CDR2 ANQGSEA, per germline. V gave up 6 bases and J gave up 3 bases; unmatched junction bases: 5.

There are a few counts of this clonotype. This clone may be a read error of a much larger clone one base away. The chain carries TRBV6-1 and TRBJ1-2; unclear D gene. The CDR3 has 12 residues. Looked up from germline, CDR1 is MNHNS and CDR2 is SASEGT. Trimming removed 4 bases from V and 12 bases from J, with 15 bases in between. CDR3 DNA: TGTGCCAGCAGTGGGACGGGTTTTGTCCACACCTTC. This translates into CASSGTGFVHTF.

The CDR3 loop is CASRELASSSYEQYF. The CDR3 nucleotides are TGTGCCAGCAGGGAACTAGCGTCTAGCTCCTACGAGCAGTACTTC. The rearrangement uses TRBV6-1 and TRBJ2-7; TRBD2 matches at 7 bases. CDR3 length: 15 amino acids. Trimming removed 6 bases from V and 0 bases from J; junction bases left unmatched: 8. CDR1 is MNHNS, CDR2 SASEGT, per germline.

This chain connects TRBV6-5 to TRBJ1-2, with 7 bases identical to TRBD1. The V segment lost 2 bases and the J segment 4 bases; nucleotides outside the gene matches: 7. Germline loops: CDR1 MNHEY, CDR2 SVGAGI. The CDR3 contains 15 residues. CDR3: CASSYRRGLSYGYTF. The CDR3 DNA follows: TGTGCCAGCAGTTACCGAAGGGGGCTTAGCTATGGCTACACCTTC.

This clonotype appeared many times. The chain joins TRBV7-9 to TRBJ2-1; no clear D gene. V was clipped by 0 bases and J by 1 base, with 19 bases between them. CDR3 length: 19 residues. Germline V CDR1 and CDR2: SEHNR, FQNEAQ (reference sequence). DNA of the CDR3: TGTGCCAGCAGCTTAGCCCAGGTGGGAAATTCCTATTCCTACAATGAGCAGTTCTTC. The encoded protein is CASSLAQVGNSYSYNEQFF.

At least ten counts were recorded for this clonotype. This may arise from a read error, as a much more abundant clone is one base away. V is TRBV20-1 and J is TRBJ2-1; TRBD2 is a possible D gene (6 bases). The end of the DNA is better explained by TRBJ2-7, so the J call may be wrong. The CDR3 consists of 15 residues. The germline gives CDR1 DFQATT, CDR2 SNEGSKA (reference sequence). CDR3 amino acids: CSVFRGSSSYNEQYF. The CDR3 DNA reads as TGCAGTGTTTTTCGGGGGTCTAGCTCCTACAATGAGCAGTACTTC.

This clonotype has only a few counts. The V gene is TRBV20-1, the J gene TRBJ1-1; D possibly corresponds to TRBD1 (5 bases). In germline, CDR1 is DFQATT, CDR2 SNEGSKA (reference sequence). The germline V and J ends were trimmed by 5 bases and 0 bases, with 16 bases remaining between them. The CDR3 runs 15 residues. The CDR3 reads CSARTLGRMNTEAFF. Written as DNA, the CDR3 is TGCAGTGCTCGGACACTCGGAAGGATGAACACTGAAGCTTTCTTT.

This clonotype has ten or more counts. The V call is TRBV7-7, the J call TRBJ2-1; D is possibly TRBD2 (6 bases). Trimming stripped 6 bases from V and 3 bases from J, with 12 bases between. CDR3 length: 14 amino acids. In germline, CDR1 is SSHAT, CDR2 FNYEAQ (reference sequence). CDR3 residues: CASSSSEGYNEQFF. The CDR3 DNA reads TGTGCCAGCAGTTCCTCGGAGGGCTACAATGAGCAGTTCTTC.

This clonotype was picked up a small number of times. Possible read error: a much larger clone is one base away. The CDR3 region has the DNA TGCAGTGCTAGAGGAGGAGAGGCCCAGTACTTC. Translation gives CSARGGEAQYF. The chain carries TRBV20-1 and TRBJ2-5; D not resolved. Germline values: CDR1 DFQATT, CDR2 SNEGSKA (reference sequence). This CDR3 spans 11 amino acids.